The sequence of this T cell receptor beta chain was determined in a study of T cells in Graves' hyperthyroidism and ophthalmopathy. Amplification of TCR beta CDR3 regions was performed using RNA transcripts as template. With the HTBI primer set, the TCR CDR3 went through a first round of RT-PCR. TCRdb re-called the multiplex PCR reads through MiXCR, storing one row per CDR3 protein. Here the sample spans about 520,000 distinct CDR3 sequences, less than 25% being singletons. This clonotype was found many times. The V and J ends lost 2 bases and 1 base, in that order; junction bases with no gene match: 5. CDR1 WSHSY and CDR2 SAAADI come from the germline V gene. The CDR3 loop spans 15 amino acids.

What was sequenced was blood. V usage is TRBV10-2 and J usage is TRBJ2-7; 7 bases fit TRBD1. This TCR was sampled from a woman under 40 with Graves' ophthalmopathy. The CDR3: CASSEQQGTSYEQYF. In DNA form, the CDR3 reads TGCGCCAGCAGTGAGCAACAGGGGACATCCTACGAGCAGTACTTC.